A selection of T cell receptor beta chains follows, all from one sample in a study of control samples from healthy donors and cancer patients. TCRdb keeps only in-frame clones here, not all; method: immunoSEQ multiplex PCR. Of around 130,000 clones in the sample, about 95% were seen once. Sequencing was carried out using blood. The receptors here all came from a man younger than 45 in good health. The CDR3 runs from the conserved cysteine through the conserved F or W. The order of the fields is CDR3 DNA, CDR3 protein, D gene, J gene, V gene, clone size. The D gene is left open where the match is weak. Clone size is given for some rows only: seen once, a few or many times, or a class if the clone is expanded.

TGTGCCAGCAGCCCAGAAGGGGGGAGGGAAGCTTTCTTT CASSPEGGREAFF . TRBJ1-1 TRBV7-6 .
TGCGCCAGCAGCGGGACCGGGACCTATAATTCACCCCTCCACTTT CASSGTGTYNSPLHF . TRBJ1-6 TRBV5-1 .
TGTGCCAGCAGCGTAAGTCAGGGGGCAGCCAAAAACATTCAGTACTTC CASSVSQGAAKNIQYF TRBD1 TRBJ2-4 TRBV9 once
TGTGCCAGCAGTTACTCTTTACAGGAGCAAGAGACCCAGTACTTC CASSYSLQEQETQYF . TRBJ2-5 TRBV6-2/TRBV6-3 .
TGTGCCAGCAGTTACCCAGGACTTTCCTACGAGCAGTACTTC CASSYPGLSYEQYF . TRBJ2-7 TRBV6-5 .
TGTGCCAGCAGCCCTAGGGGTAGGGGGCCTAACTATGGCTACACCTTC CASSPRGRGPNYGYTF TRBD1 TRBJ1-2 TRBV5-8 once
TGTGCCAGCAGCTACGAGCAGGACAGGGGATACGAGCAGTACTTC CASSYEQDRGYEQYF TRBD1 TRBJ2-7 TRBV5-6 .
TGTGCCAGCAGCGCGAGAGGACCGGGACAGGGTAAAGTACTAGCCAAAAACATTCAGTACTTC CASSARGPGQGKVLAKNIQYF TRBD1 TRBJ2-4 TRBV9 .
TGTGCCAGCAGCTTAGGGGGAGCCAAAAACATTCAGTACTTC CASSLGGAKNIQYF . TRBJ2-4 TRBV7-2 .
TGTGCCAGCAACCCTGACAGGGGGTTTTACGAGCAGTACTTC CASNPDRGFYEQYF TRBD1 TRBJ2-7 TRBV6-2/TRBV6-3 .
TGTGCCAGCAGTGAAGTCCGGGACAGCGAAGCTTTCTTT CASSEVRDSEAFF TRBD1 TRBJ1-1 TRBV6-1 .
TGTGCCAGCTCCCCCGGGACAGGGAATTCACCCCTCCACTTT CASSPGTGNSPLHF TRBD1 TRBJ1-6 TRBV18 .
TGTGCCAGCGCGGTGGTCCGGGGACTGTTTTTT CASAVVRGLFF . TRBJ1-4 TRBV5-8 .